A single sample is the source of the 14 T cell receptor beta chains below, sequenced in a study. Each CDR3 protein gets one entry after TCRdb re-called the 5' RACE reads with MiXCR. The data show 8,000 to 10,000 distinct CDR3 sequences, about a quarter seen once. Sequenced material: naive CD4+ T cells sorted from a lymph node. Specified subset: naive CD4+ T cells, CD4+CD45RA+CD25-. The receptor set was obtained from a female donor with breast cancer.

This clonotype is labeled as medium-sized. The rearrangement links TRBV5-1 to TRBJ1-2, with a weak D call TRBD1 (5 bases). The germline V gene encodes CDR1 SGHRS and CDR2 YFSETQ. The CDR3 totals 13 residues. Trimming stripped 3 bases from V and 4 bases from J, with 10 bases between. CDR3 in amino acids: CASSYLDSYGYTF. CDR3 DNA: TGCGCCAGCAGCTACTTAGACAGCTATGGCTACACCTTC.

This clonotype has a single count. At one end, the junction sequence differs from germline, possibly due to a read error. CDR3 residues: CASSEEGYTGELFF. The CDR3 DNA reads as TGTGCCAGCAGTGAAGAAGGTTACACTGGGGAGCTGTTTTTT. The chain combines TRBV6-1 with TRBJ2-2; D is undetermined. The CDR3 runs to 14 residues. The germline V gene encodes CDR1 MNHNS and CDR2 SASEGT.

This clonotype appeared many times. V gene TRBV5-1 combines with J gene TRBJ1-1; D is perhaps TRBD1 (5 bases). Trimming stripped 2 bases from V and 5 bases from J, with 10 bases between. The CDR3 loop spans 13 amino acids. CDR1 is SGHRS, CDR2 YFSETQ, per germline. CDR3 nucleotides: TGCGCCAGCAGCTTAAGTAAGGGGACTGAAGCTTTCTTT. Amino acids: CASSLSKGTEAFF.

This clonotype is labeled medium-sized. The V gene is TRBV20-1, the J gene TRBJ1-1, with D possibly being TRBD1 (6 bases). The CDR3 is 14 residues long. V was trimmed by 3 bases and J by 2 bases, leaving 13 bases between them. CDR1 and CDR2 from the germline V gene are DFQATT and SNEGSKA (reference sequence). CDR3 in amino acids: CSASWDTPNTEAFF. CDR3 bases: TGCAGTGCTAGTTGGGACACCCCCAACACTGAAGCTTTCTTT.

The sample holds many counts of this clonotype. The genes are TRBV29-1 and TRBJ1-2; maybe TRBD1 (6 bases). CDR1 is SQVTM and CDR2 is ANQGSEA in the germline V gene. V lost 7 bases and J 5 bases, leaving 14 bases between the germline ends. The CDR3 spans 12 residues. CDR3 protein: CSAGTRSYGYTF. DNA of the CDR3: TGCAGCGCAGGGACACGATCGTATGGCTACACCTTC.

This clonotype was found many times. This chain uses TRBV5-1 with TRBJ2-2, with D perhaps given as TRBD1 or TRBD2 (5 bases each). V lost 2 bases and J 4 bases, leaving 15 bases between the germline ends. Germline V gene data show CDR1 as SGHRS and CDR2 as YFSETQ. This CDR3 is built from 16 residues. CDR3 region: CASSFGTLLATGELFF. The DNA of the CDR3 is TGCGCCAGCAGCTTCGGGACGCTGCTCGCCACCGGGGAGCTGTTTTTT.

This clonotype was seen repeatedly, ten times or more. The V gene is TRBV6-5, the J gene TRBJ2-7; possibly TRBD1 or TRBD2 for D (5 bases each). Between the trimmed V and J ends, which lost 6 bases and 4 bases, there was a span of 16 bases. Germline CDR1 is MNHEY and CDR2 is SVGAGI. CDR3 size: 14 residues. The CDR3: CASRRDGGSYEQYF. The CDR3 DNA sequence: TGTGCCAGCAGACGGGACGGAGGCTCGTACGAGCAGTACTTC.

This clonotype was seen more than once but under ten times. The genes are TRBV29-1 and TRBJ2-1; TRBD2 matches at 10 bases. Looked up from germline, CDR1 is SQVTM and CDR2 is ANQGSEA. Germline trimming cut 4 bases from V and 7 bases from J; bases unmatched to any gene: 10. This CDR3 contains 15 residues. The CDR3 nucleotides are TGCAGCGTTGCTAGTGGGACTAGCGTTACTAATGAGCAGTTCTTC. It codes for CSVASGTSVTNEQFF.

V and J are TRBV7-6 and TRBJ1-5; D is uncertain. The CDR3 has 13 amino acids. The germline CDR1 and CDR2 sequences are SGHVS and FNYEAQ. The V end was cut by 1 base, the J end by 7 bases, with 8 bases between. The CDR3 DNA sequence: TGTGCCAGCAGCTTAGAGACTGCACAGCCCCAGCATTTT. Amino acids: CASSLETAQPQHF.

This clonotype was seen only a few times. Given a much more abundant clone one base away, this may be a read error. The gene calls are TRBV29-1 and TRBJ2-3; D is unclear. The CDR3 has 10 amino acids. The germline gives CDR1 SQVTM, CDR2 ANQGSEA. V lost 5 bases and J lost 6, with 6 bases in between. CDR3 sequence (DNA): TGCAGCGTTATTTGGGATACGCAGTATTTT. It is translated as CSVIWDTQYF.

Remarks on this clonotype: This clone may be a read error of a much larger clone one base away. The J gene is TRBJ1-4, the V gene TRBV6-5; D is perhaps TRBD1 (5 bases). This CDR3 has 15 residues. V was trimmed by 4 bases and J by 7 bases, leaving 16 bases between them. The germline V gene has CDR1 MNHEY and CDR2 SVGAGI. The CDR3 DNA follows: TGTGCCAGCAGTTCCACGGAGGGACGTACTGAAAAACTGTTTTTT. Translation: CASSSTEGRTEKLFF.

This clonotype is classed as medium-sized (0.01 to 0.1%). The rearrangement links TRBV6-5 to TRBJ2-6; D is unresolved. Germline V gene sequence: CDR1 MNHEY, CDR2 SVGAGI. The CDR3 sequence is 14 residues long. V gave up 6 bases and J gave up 1 base, with 7 bases separating them. CDR3 coding DNA: TGTGCCAGCAGGCCATCGTCTGGGGCCAACGTCCTGACTTTC. Its translation is CASRPSSGANVLTF.

The sample holds many counts of this clonotype. The V gene is TRBV20-1, the J gene TRBJ1-5, with D unresolved. Trimming stripped 3 bases from V and 7 bases from J, with 16 bases between. The CDR3 contains 14 residues. The germline V gene encodes CDR1 DFQATT and CDR2 SNEGSKA (reference sequence). The CDR3 loop is CSASRIGETQPQHF. CDR3 DNA: TGCAGTGCTAGTCGAATTGGGGAAACGCAGCCCCAGCATTTT.

This clonotype was found many times. This chain connects TRBV20-1 to TRBJ2-1; 7 bases match TRBD1. Looked up from germline, CDR1 is DFQATT and CDR2 is SNEGSKA (reference sequence). CDR3 size: 15 residues. J lost 6 bases, V lost 0 bases, and 8 bases had no gene match. The chain's CDR3 is CSARDSEGQLNEQFF. The CDR3 DNA is TGCAGTGCTAGAGATTCAGAGGGACAGCTCAATGAGCAGTTCTTC.